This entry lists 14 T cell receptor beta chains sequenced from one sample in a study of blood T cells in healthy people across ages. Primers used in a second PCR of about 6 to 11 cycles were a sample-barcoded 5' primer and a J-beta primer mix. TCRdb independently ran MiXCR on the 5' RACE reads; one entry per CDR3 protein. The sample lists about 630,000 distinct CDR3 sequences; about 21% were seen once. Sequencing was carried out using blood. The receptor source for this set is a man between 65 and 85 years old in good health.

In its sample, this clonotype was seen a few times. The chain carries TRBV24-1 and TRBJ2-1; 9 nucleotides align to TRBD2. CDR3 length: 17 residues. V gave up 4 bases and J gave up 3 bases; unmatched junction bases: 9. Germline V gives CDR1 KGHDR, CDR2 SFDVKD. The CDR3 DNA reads TGTGCCACCAGTGACCCCCCTCTAGCGGGATACTACAATGAGCAGTTCTTC. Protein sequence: CATSDPPLAGYYNEQFF.

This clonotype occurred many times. This chain's CDR3 is CASSLGTSGLQETQYF. CDR3 DNA: TGCGCCAGCAGCTTGGGGACTAGCGGGCTCCAAGAGACCCAGTACTTC. The chain links TRBV5-1 to TRBJ2-5, with 11 nucleotides matching TRBD2. From germline, CDR1 is SGHRS and CDR2 YFSETQ. Losses at the gene ends were 0 bases for V and 1 base for J; bases not matched to a gene: 2. CDR3 length equals 16 residues.

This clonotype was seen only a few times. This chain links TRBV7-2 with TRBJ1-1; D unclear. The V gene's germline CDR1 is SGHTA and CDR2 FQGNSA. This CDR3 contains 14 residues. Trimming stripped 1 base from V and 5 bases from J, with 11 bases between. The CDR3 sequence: CASSLEVGFTEAFF. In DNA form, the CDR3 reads TGTGCCAGCAGCTTAGAAGTAGGGTTTACTGAAGCTTTCTTT.

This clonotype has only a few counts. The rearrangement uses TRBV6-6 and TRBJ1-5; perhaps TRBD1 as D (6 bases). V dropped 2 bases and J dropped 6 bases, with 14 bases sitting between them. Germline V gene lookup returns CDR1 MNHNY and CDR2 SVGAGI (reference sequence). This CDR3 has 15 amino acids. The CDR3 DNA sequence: TGTGCCAGCAGTTACGGCCGAGGGGGAGGTCAGCCCCAGCATTTT. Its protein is CASSYGRGGGQPQHF.

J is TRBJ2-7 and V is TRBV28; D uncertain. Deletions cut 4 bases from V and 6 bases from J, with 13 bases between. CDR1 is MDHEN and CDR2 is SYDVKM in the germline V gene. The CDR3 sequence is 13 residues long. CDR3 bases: TGTGCCAGCAGTTCGGGTTTTGGCATCGAGCAGTACTTC. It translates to CASSSGFGIEQYF.

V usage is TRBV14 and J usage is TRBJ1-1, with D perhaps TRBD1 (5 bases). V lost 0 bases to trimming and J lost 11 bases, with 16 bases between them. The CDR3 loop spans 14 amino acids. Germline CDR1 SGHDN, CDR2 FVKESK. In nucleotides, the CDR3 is TGTGCCAGCAGCCAAGAGAATCCGAGGGGTGACGCTTTCTTT. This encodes CASSQENPRGDAFF.

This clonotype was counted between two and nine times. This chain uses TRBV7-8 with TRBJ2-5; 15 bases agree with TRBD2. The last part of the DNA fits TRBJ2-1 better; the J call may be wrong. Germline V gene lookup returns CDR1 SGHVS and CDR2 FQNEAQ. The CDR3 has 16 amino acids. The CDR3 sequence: CASSQGLAGGPAEQFF. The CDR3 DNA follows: TGTGCCAGCAGTCAAGGACTAGCGGGAGGGCCGGCTGAGCAGTTCTTC.

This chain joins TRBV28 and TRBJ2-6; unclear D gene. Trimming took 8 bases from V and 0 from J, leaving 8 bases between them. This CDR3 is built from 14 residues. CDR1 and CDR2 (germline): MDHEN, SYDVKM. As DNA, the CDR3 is TGTGCCAGCTTCAGCCTCTCTGGGGCCAACGTCCTGACTTTC. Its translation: CASFSLSGANVLTF. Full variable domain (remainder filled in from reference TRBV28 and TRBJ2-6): DVKVTQSSRYLVKRTGEKVFLECVQDMDHENMFWYRQDPGLGLRLIYFSYDVKMKEKGDIPEGYSVSREKKERFSLILESASTNQTSMYLCASFSLSGANVLTFGAGSRLTVL.

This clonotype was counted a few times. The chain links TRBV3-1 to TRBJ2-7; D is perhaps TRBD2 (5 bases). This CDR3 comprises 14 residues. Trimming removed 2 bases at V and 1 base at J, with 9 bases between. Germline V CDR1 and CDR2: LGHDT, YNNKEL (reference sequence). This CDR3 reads CASSQMTGSYEQYF. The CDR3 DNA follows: TGTGCCAGCAGCCAAATGACGGGATCCTACGAGCAGTACTTC.

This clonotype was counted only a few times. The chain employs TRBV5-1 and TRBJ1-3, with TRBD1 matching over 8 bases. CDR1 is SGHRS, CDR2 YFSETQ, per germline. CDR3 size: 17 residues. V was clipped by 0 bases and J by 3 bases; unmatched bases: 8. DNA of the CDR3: TGCGCCAGCAGCTTGGGCCCGACAGGGGTAGATGGAAACACCATATATTTT. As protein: CASSLGPTGVDGNTIYF. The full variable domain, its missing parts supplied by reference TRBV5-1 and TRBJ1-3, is KAGVTQTPRYLIKTRGQQVTLSCSPISGHRSVSWYQQTPGQGLQFLFEYFSETQRNKGNFPGRFSGRQFSNSRSEMNVSTLELGDSALYLCASSLGPTGVDGNTIYFGEGSWLTVV.

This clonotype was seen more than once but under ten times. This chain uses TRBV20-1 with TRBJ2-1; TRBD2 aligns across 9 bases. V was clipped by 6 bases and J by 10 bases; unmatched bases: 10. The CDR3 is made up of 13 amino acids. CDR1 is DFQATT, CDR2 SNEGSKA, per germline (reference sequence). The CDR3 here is CSALLAGAGEQFF. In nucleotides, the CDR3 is TGCAGTGCCCTCTTAGCGGGAGCAGGGGAGCAGTTCTTC.

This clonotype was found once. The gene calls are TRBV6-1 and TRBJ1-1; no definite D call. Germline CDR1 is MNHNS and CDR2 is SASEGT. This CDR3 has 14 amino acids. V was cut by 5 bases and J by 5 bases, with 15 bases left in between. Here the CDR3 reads CASSRDIEATEAFF. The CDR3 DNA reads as TGTGCCAGCAGTAGAGACATCGAGGCAACTGAAGCTTTCTTT.

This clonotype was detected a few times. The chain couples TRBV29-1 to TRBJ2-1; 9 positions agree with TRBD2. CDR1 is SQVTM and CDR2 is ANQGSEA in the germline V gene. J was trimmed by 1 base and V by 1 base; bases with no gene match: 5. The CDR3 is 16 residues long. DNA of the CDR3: TGCAGCGTTGAAGGGGGGCGGGAGGGGTCCTACAATGAGCAGTTCTTC. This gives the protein CSVEGGREGSYNEQFF.

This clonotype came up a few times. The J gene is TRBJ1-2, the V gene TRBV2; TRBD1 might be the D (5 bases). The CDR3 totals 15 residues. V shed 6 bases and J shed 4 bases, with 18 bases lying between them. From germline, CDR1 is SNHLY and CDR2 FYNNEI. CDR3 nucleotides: TGTGCCAGCAGCCTCGAGGCGGTGGGACTCTATGGCTACACCTTC. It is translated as CASSLEAVGLYGYTF. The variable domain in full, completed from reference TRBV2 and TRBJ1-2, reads EPEVTQTPSHQVTQMGQEVILRCVPISNHLYFYWYRQILGQKVEFLVSFYNNEISEKSEIFDDQFSVERPDGSNFTLKIRSTKLEDSAMYFCASSLEAVGLYGYTFGSGTRLTVV.